This T cell receptor beta chain was recorded in a study of type 1 regulatory T cells. Overall study context: An in vitro protocol generated T-allo10, a Tr1-enriched, alloantigen-specific CD4 T cell product. Study observations and caveats: Compared with non-Tr1 cells, Tr1 cells showed a narrower TCR repertoire.

Between the trimmed V and J ends, which lost 1 base and 5 bases, there was a span of 17 bases. CDR3 length: 16 residues. The table lists this clonotype with a few counts. The antigen is unknown. TCRdb ran MiXCR on the reads and lists one entry per CDR3 protein. The top ten clones hold over 7% of a sample with approximately 45,000 distinct CDR3 sequences, over 9% of them seen once. This receptor was taken from a human donor in good health. This rearrangement joins TRBV12-3 or TRBV12-4 to TRBJ1-1; tentative D call: TRBD1 (6 bases). Sequencing input: cultured non-Tr1 T cells, either the whole culture or a sorted T cell fraction (not recorded which). The CDR3 coding sequence is TGTGCCAGCAGTTTAGGACAGGCCAGAACAGATACTGAAGCTTTCTTT. Its protein is CASSLGQARTDTEAFF.